The T cell receptor beta chain under discussion was sequenced for a study of T-cell reconstitution after alpha-beta-depleted transplantation in children. The CDR3 sequence is 18 residues long. Worth noting for this clonotype: The antigen remains undetermined.

Researchers prepared the TCRbeta library using unique molecular identifiers, the study reports. One entry per CDR3 protein results from TCRdb running MiXCR on the PCR reads. The table lists 100,000 to 150,000 distinct CDR3 sequences, roughly 24% of them singletons, with under 12% in the top ten. Findings of the study overall: Reportedly, only several hundred clones from non-depleted graft cells drove alpha-beta T-cell counts at about two months. A year had passed since transplant, and T-cell counts and diversity by then came mostly from newly produced T cells.

The origin of this receptor is a male patient between 2 and 10 years old who had a stem cell transplant for chronic granulomatous disease, so the T cells may come from the graft donor. The chain uses TRBV21-1 and TRBJ2-7; the D call of TRBD2 is as the table states it, not checked on the DNA. TRBV21-1 is labeled a pseudogene. Sequenced here: PBMCs, mostly from graft donor cells, sampled 180 days after TCRalphabeta/CD19-depleted stem cell transplant. The CDR3 loop reads CASSIGTSGDQSSYEQYF. The DNA of the CDR3 is TGTGCCAGCAGCATCGGGACTAGCGGGGACCAGAGCTCCTACGAGCAGTACTTC.